The rows below give T cell receptor beta chains drawn from one sample of a study of blood T cell repertoires in COVID-19. The assay was immunoSEQ multiplex PCR, and TCRdb's table has in-frame clones only and misses some. The sample contains about 150,000 clones, roughly 85% of which appear only once. Input material: peripheral blood. These receptors were taken from a woman aged 80 or over with active or convalescent COVID-19. Both conserved end residues are part of each CDR3. D genes are given only for firm matches. Clone size is given for some rows only: seen once, a few or many times, or a class if the clone is expanded.

J: TRBJ1-2
D: TRBD1
V: TRBV9
size: -
DNA: TGTGCCAGCAGCCGTGACAGGGAGGATGGCTACACCTTC
CDR3: CASSRDREDGYTF

J: TRBJ2-1
D: TRBD2
V: TRBV19
size: -
DNA: TGTGCCAGTAGAGGGACTAGCGGGAGGGGCTACAATGAGCAGTTCTTC
CDR3: CASRGTSGRGYNEQFF

J: TRBJ1-2
D: -
V: TRBV19
size: few
DNA: TGTGCCAGTAGTATAGGATACGGCCAGGGAGGCTACACCTTC
CDR3: CASSIGYGQGGYTF

J: TRBJ1-1
D: -
V: TRBV5-1
size: -
DNA: TGCGCCAGCAGCTCCCAGGGAGGCGACACTGAAGCTTTCTTT
CDR3: CASSSQGGDTEAFF

J: TRBJ2-5
D: -
V: TRBV27
size: -
DNA: TGTGCCAGCAGTTCCCCTACAGGGCTCTTAGGAGAGACCCAGTACTTC
CDR3: CASSSPTGLLGETQYF

J: TRBJ2-3
D: -
V: TRBV2
size: -
DNA: TGTGCCAGCAGTGTCCAGACTTTTGCGGGGCGCACAGATACGCAGTATTTT
CDR3: CASSVQTFAGRTDTQYF

J: TRBJ1-3
D: -
V: TRBV3-1/TRBV3-2
size: once
DNA: TGTGCCAGCAGCCGACAAGTCTCTGGAAACACCATATATTTT
CDR3: CASSRQVSGNTIYF

J: TRBJ2-7
D: TRBD1
V: TRBV6-1
size: -
DNA: TGTGCCAGCAGTGAAGCGCATTGGGACAGGTCATACGAGCAGTACTTC
CDR3: CASSEAHWDRSYEQYF

J: TRBJ1-4
D: TRBD1
V: TRBV2
size: -
DNA: TGTGCCAGCAGAAAAGACAGGGAGTGGCTGTTTTTT
CDR3: CASRKDREWLFF

J: TRBJ2-7
D: TRBD2
V: TRBV27
size: once
DNA: TGTGCCAGCAGTTTTCTAGCGGGAGGGGACGGGAACGAGCAGTACTTC
CDR3: CASSFLAGGDGNEQYF

J: TRBJ2-3
D: TRBD2
V: TRBV6-1
size: -
DNA: TGTGCCAGCAGTGAAGGTCCTCGAGCGGGAGTCGCAGATACGCAGTATTTT
CDR3: CASSEGPRAGVADTQYF

J: TRBJ2-3
D: TRBD2
V: TRBV5-5
size: -
DNA: TGTGCCAGCAGCTTGGAGAGCGGGAGGAGCACAGATACGCAGTATTTT
CDR3: CASSLESGRSTDTQYF

J: TRBJ2-7
D: -
V: TRBV19
size: few
DNA: TGTGCCAGTAGTCCCGGCTACGAGCAGTACTTC
CDR3: CASSPGYEQYF

J: TRBJ1-6
D: TRBD1
V: TRBV3-1/TRBV3-2
size: few
DNA: TGTGCCAGCAGACGACAGGGGATCGGCTCACCCCTCCACTTT
CDR3: CASRRQGIGSPLHF

J: TRBJ1-3
D: -
V: TRBV5-1
size: -
DNA: TGCGCCAGCAGCCCGGGAAGCAACTCTGGAAACACCATATATTTT
CDR3: CASSPGSNSGNTIYF

J: TRBJ1-6
D: -
V: TRBV11-2
size: -
DNA: TGTGCCAGCAGCCCCGGGACAAGGAATTCACCCCTCCACTTT
CDR3: CASSPGTRNSPLHF

J: TRBJ1-4
D: -
V: TRBV28
size: -
DNA: TGTGCCAGCAGTTTCCGGGGGGGACAAGAAAAACTGTTTTTT
CDR3: CASSFRGGQEKLFF

J: TRBJ2-1
D: -
V: TRBV6-2/TRBV6-3
size: -
DNA: TGTGCCAGCAGCCCCCAGGATGAGCAGTTCTTC
CDR3: CASSPQDEQFF

J: TRBJ2-1
D: -
V: TRBV15
size: -
DNA: TGTGCCACCAGCAGAGGAGGAGGGATATCGGCGGAGGGGTCCTACAATGAGCAGTTCTTC
CDR3: CATSRGGGISAEGSYNEQFF

J: TRBJ1-1
D: TRBD1
V: TRBV6-5
size: -
DNA: TGTGCCAGCAGTTACGACCACAGGGGAACTGAAGCTTTCTTT
CDR3: CASSYDHRGTEAFF

J: TRBJ1-4
D: TRBD1
V: TRBV9
size: -
DNA: TGTGCCAGCAGCCGCAACAGGGGTAATGAAAAACTGTTTTTT
CDR3: CASSRNRGNEKLFF

J: TRBJ2-3
D: -
V: TRBV29-1
size: -
DNA: TGCAGCGTCCAGCGCCAGCATAGCACAGATACGCAGTATTTT
CDR3: CSVQRQHSTDTQYF

J: TRBJ1-2
D: TRBD1
V: TRBV6-5
size: -
DNA: TGTGCCAGCAGTTTGGACAGGAGCTATGGCTACACCTTC
CDR3: CASSLDRSYGYTF

J: TRBJ1-5
D: -
V: TRBV5-3
size: -
DNA: TGTGCCAGAAGCTTGGTGAGTAGCAATCAGCCCCAGCATTTT
CDR3: CARSLVSSNQPQHF

J: TRBJ2-2
D: -
V: TRBV5-1
size: -
DNA: TGCGCCAGCAGCTTGGACAAAGCGAACACCGGGGAGCTGTTTTTT
CDR3: CASSLDKANTGELFF

J: TRBJ1-2
D: TRBD1
V: TRBV28
size: -
DNA: TGTGCCAGCAGTTTCAGGGGGACCCACTATGGCTACACCTTC
CDR3: CASSFRGTHYGYTF

J: TRBJ2-1
D: TRBD1
V: TRBV11-2
size: -
DNA: TGTGCCAGCAGCTTCAACAGGGGGCCGATCGGTGAGCAGTTCTTC
CDR3: CASSFNRGPIGEQFF

J: TRBJ2-1
D: -
V: TRBV9
size: -
DNA: TGTGCCAGCAGCGTAGGAAATTCGGGAGAGGGCTACAATGAGCAGTTCTTC
CDR3: CASSVGNSGEGYNEQFF

J: TRBJ2-6
D: -
V: TRBV6-6
size: -
DNA: TGTGCCAGCAGAATTAGCTCTGGGGCCAACGTCCTGACTTTC
CDR3: CASRISSGANVLTF

J: TRBJ1-5
D: TRBD1
V: TRBV18
size: -
DNA: TGTGCCAGCTCACCCAGGGGGAACCTAGAGCAGCCCCAGCATTTT
CDR3: CASSPRGNLEQPQHF

J: TRBJ2-1
D: -
V: TRBV28
size: once
DNA: TGTGCCAGCAGTTTAATAGCCCCTGATGAGCAGTTCTTC
CDR3: CASSLIAPDEQFF

J: TRBJ2-1
D: -
V: TRBV6-1
size: -
DNA: TGTGCCAGCAGTGAAAGGACTACGGGTGAGCAGTTCTTC
CDR3: CASSERTTGEQFF

J: TRBJ2-5
D: -
V: TRBV28
size: once
DNA: TGTGCCAGCAGTTTTGATTCTAGCGCCTTGTACCAAGAGACCCAGTACTTC
CDR3: CASSFDSSALYQETQYF

J: TRBJ1-1
D: TRBD1
V: TRBV12-3/TRBV12-4
size: -
DNA: TGTGCCAGCAGACCGGGACAGGGCACTGAAGCTTTCTTT
CDR3: CASRPGQGTEAFF

J: TRBJ2-1
D: TRBD2
V: TRBV5-6
size: -
DNA: TGTGCCAGCAGCACCTTCGGGAGGCAAAGCTCCTACAATGAGCAGTTCTTC
CDR3: CASSTFGRQSSYNEQFF

J: TRBJ1-4
D: -
V: TRBV7-9
size: -
DNA: TGTGCCAGCAGCTCCACAGGCTTCAATGAAAAACTGTTTTTT
CDR3: CASSSTGFNEKLFF

J: TRBJ2-7
D: -
V: TRBV18
size: once
DNA: TGTGCCAGCCCCCGGGGTAACTATTCCTACGAGCAGTACTTC
CDR3: CASPRGNYSYEQYF

J: TRBJ1-1
D: -
V: TRBV5-1
size: -
DNA: TGCGCCAGCAGCTTGGGGGGCTCGGTGACTGAAGCTTTCTTT
CDR3: CASSLGGSVTEAFF

J: TRBJ1-1
D: -
V: TRBV6-5
size: -
DNA: TGTGCCAGCAGTTACAGGAGGGTCGGTGAAGCTTTCTTT
CDR3: CASSYRRVGEAFF

J: TRBJ2-2
D: TRBD2
V: TRBV11-3
size: -
DNA: TGTGCCAGCAGCCCCGGCAGCGGGAGAGCGAACACCGGGGAGCTGTTTTTT
CDR3: CASSPGSGRANTGELFF